This T cell receptor beta chain was identified during a study of blood T cell repertoires in COVID-19. About the study: The United States, Italy and Spain provided the acute and convalescent COVID-19 samples. From T cells, B-cell-depleted T cells, or PBMCs came the material, which was cDNA or gDNA.

This CDR3 is built from 14 residues. The germline V gene has CDR1 MNHEY and CDR2 SVGAGI. Between the trimmed V and J ends, which lost 7 bases and 10 bases, there was a span of 20 bases. Per the study methods: By means of reference gene primer amplification, nucleated cell counts were estimated. TCRdb keeps only in-frame clones here, not all; method: immunoSEQ multiplex PCR. V and J calls and clone size come straight from that table; D and trimming were deduced from the DNA. The data hold tens of thousands of clones, with approximately 88% observed a single time. Source material: peripheral blood. The clonotype comes from a human donor in a cohort sampled during active COVID-19. The chain carries TRBV6-5 and TRBJ2-1; D is undetermined. The CDR3 DNA reads TGTGCCAGCACCTCATCTCCGAGCGTCGGGGAGCAGTTCTTC. Residues: CASTSSPSVGEQFF.